This entry lists 16 T cell receptor beta chains sequenced from one sample in a study of cytomegalovirus exposure and HLA in healthy donors. Amplification used 60 Vbeta primers and 13 Jbeta primers. Method: immunoSEQ multiplex PCR; TCRdb's copy keeps in-frame clones and lacks some. The sample has under 100,000 clones; about 73% are singletons. Sequenced material: PBMCs. Receptor source: a woman in her fifties or sixties in good health and CMV-seropositive.

The genes are TRBV28 and TRBJ2-1; a possible D gene is TRBD2 (5 bases). The CDR3 consists of 13 residues. Trimming took 6 bases from V and 4 from J, leaving 10 bases between them. CDR1 MDHEN and CDR2 SYDVKM come from the germline V gene. DNA of the CDR3: TGTGCCAGCAGCGGGATGGGGTACAATGAGCAGTTCTTC. It yields the protein CASSGMGYNEQFF.

This clone has more than one count but fewer than ten. Other DNA sequences in the sample encode the same CDR3. The chain is built from TRBV4-3 and TRBJ2-2, with TRBD2 matching over 7 bases. The ends lost 0 bases at V and 2 bases at J; junction bases unmatched: 3. The germline V gene encodes CDR1 LGHNA and CDR2 YSLEER. The CDR3 has 16 amino acids. The CDR3 DNA reads TGCGCCAGCAGCCAAGACTGGGGGGGTAACACCGGGGAGCTGTTTTTT. The encoded protein is CASSQDWGGNTGELFF.

The chain carries TRBV6-6 and TRBJ2-7; D might be TRBD2 (5 bases). The length of the CDR3 is 14 residues. Germline V gene sequence: CDR1 MNHNY, CDR2 SVGAGI (reference sequence). V gave up 5 bases and J gave up 9 bases, with 20 bases separating them. The CDR3: CASSNQKRSEGQYF. The DNA of the CDR3 is TGTGCCAGCAGTAACCAAAAACGCTCAGAGGGGCAGTACTTC.

This chain joins TRBV5-1 and TRBJ1-1; no clear D. The CDR3 covers 13 residues. CDR1 and CDR2 from the germline V gene are SGHRS and YFSETQ. V was pared by 2 bases and J by 2 bases, with 7 bases between. CDR3 nucleotides: TGCGCCAGCAGCTTCGCGTCCAACACTGAAGCTTTCTTT. This translates into CASSFASNTEAFF.

The rearrangement uses TRBV7-8 and TRBJ2-1; the D is unclear. The V end lost 5 bases, the J end lost 10 bases, and 15 bases lay between the germline ends. Per the germline V gene, CDR1 is SGHVS and CDR2 is FQNEAQ. There are 13 residues in the CDR3. CDR3 loop: CASSPGGYGEQFF. The CDR3 coding sequence is TGTGCCAGCAGCCCCGGTGGTTACGGGGAGCAGTTCTTC. Full variable domain (remainder filled in from reference TRBV7-8 and TRBJ2-1): GAGVSQSPRYKVAKRGQDVALRCDPISGHVSLFWYQQALGQGPEFLTYFQNEAQLDKSGLPSDRFFAERPEGSVSTLKIQRTQQEDSAVYLCASSPGGYGEQFFGPGTRLTVL.

The CDR3 spells CASSLGLPPVYNEQFF. CDR3 DNA: TGTGCCAGCAGTCTGGGACTCCCCCCGGTTTACAATGAGCAGTTCTTC. The V call is TRBV28, the J call TRBJ2-1, with a weak D call TRBD2 (6 bases). With 5 bases removed from V and 4 bases from J, the gap between germline ends came to 18 bases. This CDR3 is 16 amino acids long. From germline, CDR1 is MDHEN and CDR2 SYDVKM. Full variable domain (missing parts from reference TRBV28 and TRBJ2-1): DVKVTQSSRYLVKRTGEKVFLECVQDMDHENMFWYRQDPGLGLRLIYFSYDVKMKEKGDIPEGYSVSREKKERFSLILESASTNQTSMYLCASSLGLPPVYNEQFFGPGTRLTVL.

The chain combines TRBV14 with TRBJ2-2, with 10 bases lining up with TRBD1. The V gene end was trimmed by 4 bases and the J gene end by 4 bases; junction bases not matched to a gene: 3. The CDR3 spans 15 residues. Germline V gene sequence: CDR1 SGHDN, CDR2 FVKESK. The CDR3 loop is CASSRQGAATGELFF. CDR3 sequence (DNA): TGTGCCAGCAGCCGACAGGGGGCGGCCACCGGGGAGCTGTTTTTT.

This clone is categorized as medium-sized. The chain combines TRBV4-2 with TRBJ2-7, with 7 bases that match TRBD2. Looked up from germline, CDR1 is LGHNA and CDR2 is YNFKEQ. Trimming at V came to 3 bases and at J to 3 bases, leaving 5 bases not matched to a gene. The CDR3 runs 14 residues. CDR3 sequence (DNA): TGTGCCAGCAGCCAGGAGCGGGACCACTACGAGCAGTACTTC. This translates into CASSQERDHYEQYF.

In the case of this clone: Other DNA sequences in the sample encode the same CDR3. J is TRBJ2-3 and V is TRBV5-1; 8 bases match TRBD1. The germline V gene has CDR1 SGHRS and CDR2 YFSETQ. The CDR3 contains 15 residues. Trimming took 3 bases from V and 3 from J; bases not matched to a gene: 6. Here the CDR3 DNA reads TGCGCCAGCAGCTCCGGACAGGGTGGGACAGATACGCAGTATTTT. It is translated as CASSSGQGGTDTQYF.

The chain couples TRBV30 to TRBJ2-5; 7 nucleotides align to TRBD2. Matching the DNA end better, TRBJ2-7 makes the J call doubtful. The germline V gene encodes CDR1 GTSNPN and CDR2 SVGIG (reference sequence). The CDR3 is 18 amino acids. Written as DNA, the CDR3 is TGTGCCTGGAGTGAAGGTGTCGGTGGGAGGGCGGGGATCTACGAGCAGTACTTC. Translating it yields CAWSEGVGGRAGIYEQYF.

The genes are TRBV5-1 and TRBJ2-1, with 8 positions matching TRBD1. Germline CDR1 SGHRS, CDR2 YFSETQ. Unmatched junction bases numbered 8, after V lost 2 bases and J lost 4 bases. The CDR3 sequence is 16 residues long. CDR3 in amino acids: CASSFGSGQGYNEQFF. In DNA form, the CDR3 reads TGCGCCAGCAGCTTTGGGAGTGGACAGGGATACAATGAGCAGTTCTTC.

The chain joins TRBV7-2 to TRBJ2-7; 7 nucleotides align to TRBD1. CDR1 and CDR2 from the germline V gene are SGHTA and FQGNSA. V lost 5 bases to trimming and J lost 2 bases; unmatched junction nucleotides: 6. There are 14 residues in the CDR3. The CDR3 is CASSLIGGPYEQYF. DNA of the CDR3: TGTGCCAGCAGCCTCATAGGGGGCCCCTACGAGCAGTACTTC.

V is TRBV28 and J is TRBJ2-1, with D maybe TRBD2 (6 bases). The CDR3 covers 13 residues. Germline V CDR1 and CDR2: MDHEN, SYDVKM. The V end lost 10 bases, the J end lost 4 bases, and 14 bases lay between the germline ends. In DNA form, the CDR3 reads TGTGCCAACGAGAGACTAGTGTACAATGAGCAGTTCTTC. Amino acid sequence: CANERLVYNEQFF.

The chain uses TRBV7-9 and TRBJ1-5; TRBD1 is a possible D gene (6 bases). CDR1 is SEHNR and CDR2 is FQNEAQ in the germline V gene (reference sequence). Trimming stripped 4 bases from V and 2 bases from J, with 21 bases between. CDR3 size: 18 residues. CDR3: CASSSLPLGPGGNQPQHF. As DNA, the CDR3 is TGTGCCAGCAGCTCCCTCCCGCTAGGCCCAGGGGGCAATCAGCCCCAGCATTTT.

This clone was recorded once. The chain combines TRBV5-4 with TRBJ2-1; D call uncertain. This CDR3 comprises 12 residues. Trimming left V 2 bases short and J 14 bases short, with 14 bases between. Germline V lookup: CDR1 SGHNT, CDR2 YYREEE (reference sequence). In nucleotides, the CDR3 is TGTGCCAGCAGCTTTGACATGGCAGTAAAGTTCTTC. This sequence encodes CASSFDMAVKFF.

This clone was observed a few times. The V gene is TRBV30, the J gene TRBJ2-3, with TRBD2 matching 8 bases. The ends lost 0 bases at V and 3 bases at J; junction bases unmatched: 5. There are 15 residues in the CDR3. Germline lookup yields CDR1 GTSNPN and CDR2 SVGIG (reference sequence). The CDR3 sequence is CAWSVLIAGTDTQYF. The CDR3 DNA reads TGTGCCTGGAGTGTACTCATAGCGGGAACAGATACGCAGTATTTT. The full variable domain, with the rest looked up from reference TRBV30 and TRBJ2-3, is SQTIHQWPATLVQPVGSPLSLECTVEGTSNPNLYWYRQAAGRGLQLLFYSVGIGQISSEVPQNLSASRPQDRQFILSSKKLLLSDSGFYLCAWSVLIAGTDTQYFGPGTRLTVL.